This is a list of T cell receptor beta chains from one sample in a study of blood T cells in healthy people across ages. TCRdb called the 5' RACE reads again in MiXCR, with one record for every CDR3 protein. The sample records approximately 810,000 distinct CDR3 sequences, under 40% being singletons. Sequencing was carried out using blood. The origin of the receptors is a man younger than 30 in good health. Each CDR3 is given with its conserved first and last residue. A D gene is named only where the DNA matches it firmly. Size is stated for part of the rows, as once, few or many counts, or as a class when the clone is expanded.

V gene: TRBV3-1
J gene: TRBJ2-5
D gene: NA
clone size: many
CDR3 protein: CASSQSYSKQETQYF
CDR3 DNA: TGTGCCAGCAGCCAAAGTTACAGCAAACAAGAGACCCAGTACTTC

V gene: TRBV20-1
J gene: TRBJ1-6
D gene: TRBD1
clone size: NA
CDR3 protein: CSAREGTDYNSPLHF
CDR3 DNA: TGCAGTGCTAGAGAGGGGACAGATTATAATTCACCCCTCCACTTT

V gene: TRBV2
J gene: TRBJ2-3
D gene: NA
clone size: few
CDR3 protein: CASSVRDTSTDTQYF
CDR3 DNA: TGTGCCAGCAGTGTCCGGGACACAAGCACAGATACGCAGTATTTT

V gene: TRBV7-2
J gene: TRBJ2-2
D gene: TRBD1
clone size: NA
CDR3 protein: CANKDREAGELFF
CDR3 DNA: TGTGCCAACAAGGACAGGGAAGCAGGGGAGCTGTTTTTT

V gene: TRBV12-3/TRBV12-4
J gene: TRBJ1-1
D gene: TRBD1
clone size: few
CDR3 protein: CASEVTGLNTEAFF
CDR3 DNA: TGTGCCAGCGAAGTGACAGGGTTGAACACTGAAGCTTTCTTT

V gene: TRBV7-9
J gene: TRBJ2-3
D gene: TRBD1
clone size: NA
CDR3 protein: CAGRTGITDTQYF
CDR3 DNA: TGTGCCGGCCGGACAGGGATCACAGATACGCAGTATTTT

V gene: TRBV12-3/TRBV12-4
J gene: TRBJ1-3
D gene: NA
clone size: NA
CDR3 protein: CASSLVQADSGNTIYF
CDR3 DNA: TGTGCCAGCAGTTTAGTGCAGGCCGACTCTGGAAACACCATATATTTT

V gene: TRBV28
J gene: TRBJ2-3
D gene: TRBD2
clone size: many
CDR3 protein: CASTPSGSTDTQYF
CDR3 DNA: TGTGCCAGCACACCTAGCGGGAGCACAGATACGCAGTATTTT

V gene: TRBV5-5
J gene: TRBJ1-6
D gene: TRBD1
clone size: NA
CDR3 protein: CASSLDQGVNSPLHF
CDR3 DNA: TGTGCCAGCAGCTTGGATCAGGGGGTCAATTCACCCCTCCACTTT

V gene: TRBV5-1
J gene: TRBJ2-2
D gene: NA
clone size: many
CDR3 protein: CASSLTANTGELFF
CDR3 DNA: TGCGCCAGCAGCTTGACTGCGAACACCGGGGAGCTGTTTTTT

V gene: TRBV29-1
J gene: TRBJ2-1
D gene: TRBD1
clone size: NA
CDR3 protein: CSVGLAVGGQGAYNEQFF
CDR3 DNA: TGCAGCGTTGGTCTTGCGGTTGGTGGACAGGGGGCCTACAATGAGCAGTTCTTC

V gene: TRBV15
J gene: TRBJ1-5
D gene: NA
clone size: NA
CDR3 protein: CATSSRRMKLPQHF
CDR3 DNA: TGTGCCACCAGCAGTCGTAGGATGAAACTGCCCCAGCATTTT

V gene: TRBV5-5
J gene: TRBJ2-3
D gene: TRBD2
clone size: many
CDR3 protein: CASSSPAGGSTDTQYF
CDR3 DNA: TGTGCCAGCAGCTCCCCTGCGGGGGGTAGCACAGATACGCAGTATTTT

V gene: TRBV12-3/TRBV12-4
J gene: TRBJ2-3
D gene: TRBD2
clone size: NA
CDR3 protein: CASSLRGAGGDTQYF
CDR3 DNA: TGTGCCAGCAGTTTACGAGGGGCCGGGGGGGATACGCAGTATTTT

V gene: TRBV5-6
J gene: TRBJ2-7
D gene: NA
clone size: NA
CDR3 protein: CASSLVAGSLQGPFDEQYF
CDR3 DNA: TGTGCCAGCAGCTTGGTGGCAGGGTCCCTCCAGGGTCCTTTTGACGAGCAGTACTTC

V gene: TRBV6-2/TRBV6-3
J gene: TRBJ2-1
D gene: NA
clone size: NA
CDR3 protein: CASMRMFFTDEQFF
CDR3 DNA: TGTGCCAGCATGCGGATGTTCTTTACCGATGAGCAGTTCTTC

V gene: TRBV12-3/TRBV12-4
J gene: TRBJ2-1
D gene: TRBD2
clone size: NA
CDR3 protein: CASSGGFGRGGYNEQFF
CDR3 DNA: TGTGCCAGCAGTGGGGGGTTTGGGCGGGGGGGGTACAATGAGCAGTTCTTC

V gene: TRBV2
J gene: TRBJ1-1
D gene: NA
clone size: few
CDR3 protein: CASTANTEAFF
CDR3 DNA: TGTGCCAGCACCGCGAACACTGAAGCTTTCTTT

V gene: TRBV7-9
J gene: TRBJ2-1
D gene: NA
clone size: NA
CDR3 protein: CTSSLEVRYNEQFF
CDR3 DNA: TGTACCAGCAGCTTAGAAGTGCGGTACAATGAGCAGTTCTTC

V gene: TRBV20-1
J gene: TRBJ1-2
D gene: NA
clone size: few
CDR3 protein: CSAARRGANYGYTF
CDR3 DNA: TGCAGTGCTGCCCGGAGGGGAGCTAACTATGGCTACACCTTC

V gene: TRBV6-5
J gene: TRBJ1-6
D gene: TRBD1
clone size: NA
CDR3 protein: CASSYSPGGSYNSPLHF
CDR3 DNA: TGTGCCAGCAGTTACTCCCCAGGGGGGTCCTATAATTCACCCCTCCACTTT

V gene: TRBV7-2
J gene: TRBJ2-5
D gene: TRBD2
clone size: NA
CDR3 protein: CASSLVRLAGGPETQYF
CDR3 DNA: TGTGCCAGCAGCTTAGTAAGGCTAGCGGGGGGGCCGGAGACCCAGTACTTC

V gene: TRBV30
J gene: TRBJ2-2
D gene: NA
clone size: NA
CDR3 protein: CAWSVLDRRGGELFF
CDR3 DNA: TGTGCCTGGAGTGTATTGGATCGGCGAGGCGGGGAGCTGTTTTTT

V gene: TRBV20-1
J gene: TRBJ2-1
D gene: NA
clone size: many
CDR3 protein: CSAAPNWGGVDEQFF
CDR3 DNA: TGCAGTGCCGCACCTAACTGGGGTGGAGTGGATGAGCAGTTCTTC

V gene: TRBV12-3/TRBV12-4
J gene: TRBJ2-1
D gene: NA
clone size: NA
CDR3 protein: CASSYSTGFYNEQFF
CDR3 DNA: TGTGCCAGCAGTTACTCGACTGGGTTTTACAATGAGCAGTTCTTC

V gene: TRBV7-2
J gene: TRBJ1-2
D gene: NA
clone size: few
CDR3 protein: CASSLARGFSYGYTF
CDR3 DNA: TGTGCCAGCAGCTTAGCGCGGGGGTTCTCCTATGGCTACACCTTC

V gene: TRBV6-5
J gene: TRBJ1-2
D gene: TRBD1
clone size: NA
CDR3 protein: CASSYSISGGRGYTF
CDR3 DNA: TGTGCCAGCAGTTACTCGATATCAGGGGGGAGAGGCTACACCTTC

V gene: TRBV20-1
J gene: TRBJ2-1
D gene: TRBD1
clone size: NA
CDR3 protein: CSASGGTGGGNEQFF
CDR3 DNA: TGCAGTGCTAGTGGTGGGACAGGGGGCGGGAATGAGCAGTTCTTC

V gene: TRBV20-1
J gene: TRBJ2-4
D gene: TRBD2
clone size: NA
CDR3 protein: CSARDRLAGVSKNIQYF
CDR3 DNA: TGCAGTGCTAGAGACCGACTAGCGGGGGTCAGCAAAAACATTCAGTACTTC

V gene: TRBV7-9
J gene: TRBJ2-3
D gene: NA
clone size: few
CDR3 protein: CASSPRRGDRTNFHTQYF
CDR3 DNA: TGTGCCAGCAGCCCCCGTCGAGGAGACAGGACCAATTTTCATACGCAGTATTTT

V gene: TRBV7-2
J gene: TRBJ2-1
D gene: TRBD2
clone size: NA
CDR3 protein: CASSLLAGAVQNEQFF
CDR3 DNA: TGTGCCAGCAGCTTATTAGCGGGGGCAGTCCAGAATGAGCAGTTCTTC

V gene: TRBV12-3/TRBV12-4
J gene: TRBJ1-5
D gene: TRBD1
clone size: many
CDR3 protein: CASSQLPGQGGYGNQPQHF
CDR3 DNA: TGTGCCAGCAGCCAGCTACCGGGACAGGGAGGTTACGGCAATCAGCCCCAGCATTTT

V gene: TRBV11-1
J gene: TRBJ2-3
D gene: TRBD1
clone size: few
CDR3 protein: CASSLARGRSDTQYF
CDR3 DNA: TGTGCCAGCAGCTTAGCCAGGGGGCGATCAGATACGCAGTATTTT

V gene: TRBV5-1
J gene: TRBJ2-6
D gene: TRBD1
clone size: NA
CDR3 protein: CASSFTGGQGISGANVLTF
CDR3 DNA: TGCGCCAGCAGCTTCACAGGGGGACAGGGGATCTCCGGGGCCAACGTCCTGACTTTC

V gene: TRBV25-1
J gene: TRBJ2-5
D gene: TRBD1
clone size: few
CDR3 protein: CASTRTGVEVETQYF
CDR3 DNA: TGTGCCAGCACTCGGACAGGTGTCGAAGTGGAGACCCAGTACTTC

V gene: TRBV28
J gene: TRBJ2-4
D gene: NA
clone size: NA
CDR3 protein: CASSPPWSKAKNIQYF
CDR3 DNA: TGTGCCAGCAGTCCCCCTTGGTCGAAAGCCAAAAACATTCAGTACTTC

V gene: TRBV12-3/TRBV12-4
J gene: TRBJ1-1
D gene: NA
clone size: many
CDR3 protein: CASSLVGEGTEAFF
CDR3 DNA: TGTGCCAGCAGTTTAGTAGGGGAGGGCACTGAAGCTTTCTTT

V gene: TRBV7-8
J gene: TRBJ2-7
D gene: TRBD1
clone size: few
CDR3 protein: CASSIGQGATYEQYF
CDR3 DNA: TGTGCCAGCAGCATCGGACAGGGGGCGACCTACGAGCAGTACTTC

V gene: TRBV7-6
J gene: TRBJ2-1
D gene: NA
clone size: NA
CDR3 protein: CASSFRENMYNEQFF
CDR3 DNA: TGTGCCAGCAGCTTTAGGGAGAATATGTACAATGAGCAGTTCTTC

V gene: TRBV15
J gene: TRBJ2-7
D gene: NA
clone size: NA
CDR3 protein: CATSRQKSSYNEQYF
CDR3 DNA: TGTGCCACCAGCAGACAGAAAAGCTCCTACAATGAGCAGTACTTC

V gene: TRBV29-1
J gene: TRBJ2-7
D gene: NA
clone size: NA
CDR3 protein: CSVSERNEQYF
CDR3 DNA: TGCAGCGTGTCCGAGCGGAACGAGCAGTACTTC

V gene: TRBV20-1
J gene: TRBJ1-6
D gene: NA
clone size: NA
CDR3 protein: CSARGAPDSPLHF
CDR3 DNA: TGCAGTGCTAGAGGGGCGCCGGATTCACCCCTCCACTTT

V gene: TRBV5-1
J gene: TRBJ2-1
D gene: NA
clone size: NA
CDR3 protein: CASSLQGEVVGEQFF
CDR3 DNA: TGCGCCAGCAGCTTGCAGGGAGAAGTCGTGGGTGAGCAGTTCTTC

V gene: TRBV7-2
J gene: TRBJ1-2
D gene: NA
clone size: few
CDR3 protein: CASSLVTGSYTF
CDR3 DNA: TGTGCCAGCAGCTTAGTGACCGGGAGCTACACCTTC

V gene: TRBV7-9
J gene: TRBJ2-3
D gene: TRBD2
clone size: NA
CDR3 protein: CASSQGLQISPDTQYF
CDR3 DNA: TGTGCCAGCAGCCAGGGACTACAGATCAGTCCAGATACGCAGTATTTT

V gene: TRBV20-1
J gene: TRBJ2-7
D gene: TRBD1
clone size: NA
CDR3 protein: CSARDSRGPYSYEQYF
CDR3 DNA: TGCAGTGCTAGAGACTCTAGGGGGCCCTACTCCTACGAGCAGTACTTC

V gene: TRBV6-2/TRBV6-3
J gene: TRBJ2-1
D gene: TRBD2
clone size: NA
CDR3 protein: CASRSGTSGGYEQFF
CDR3 DNA: TGTGCCAGCAGAAGCGGGACTAGCGGGGGCTATGAGCAGTTCTTC

V gene: TRBV27
J gene: TRBJ1-4
D gene: NA
clone size: NA
CDR3 protein: CASRLRVGREKLFF
CDR3 DNA: TGTGCCAGCAGACTCAGGGTAGGGAGAGAAAAACTGTTTTTT

V gene: TRBV7-9
J gene: TRBJ2-5
D gene: NA
clone size: many
CDR3 protein: CASSLGLAQETQYF
CDR3 DNA: TGTGCCAGCAGCTTAGGGCTAGCGCAAGAGACCCAGTACTTC

V gene: TRBV20-1
J gene: TRBJ2-1
D gene: NA
clone size: many
CDR3 protein: CSARRGEQFF
CDR3 DNA: TGCAGTGCGAGAAGGGGTGAGCAGTTCTTC

V gene: TRBV4-1
J gene: TRBJ2-5
D gene: NA
clone size: once
CDR3 protein: CASSQGWMETQYF
CDR3 DNA: TGCGCCAGCAGCCAAGGCTGGATGGAGACCCAGTACTTC

V gene: TRBV2
J gene: TRBJ2-3
D gene: NA
clone size: few
CDR3 protein: CASMKVSTDTQYF
CDR3 DNA: TGTGCCAGCATGAAGGTTAGCACAGATACGCAGTATTTT

V gene: TRBV12-3/TRBV12-4
J gene: TRBJ2-3
D gene: TRBD2
clone size: NA
CDR3 protein: CASSPRGTSGELVTDTQYF
CDR3 DNA: TGTGCCAGCAGCCCCAGGGGGACTAGCGGGGAACTTGTAACAGATACGCAGTATTTT

V gene: TRBV12-3/TRBV12-4
J gene: TRBJ2-3
D gene: NA
clone size: NA
CDR3 protein: CASSAQGSDTQYF
CDR3 DNA: TGTGCCAGCAGTGCACAGGGATCAGATACGCAGTATTTT

V gene: TRBV27
J gene: TRBJ2-5
D gene: NA
clone size: NA
CDR3 protein: CASSLAGALETQYF
CDR3 DNA: TGTGCCAGCAGTTTAGCGGGGGCGCTTGAGACCCAGTACTTC

V gene: TRBV7-3
J gene: TRBJ2-3
D gene: NA
clone size: NA
CDR3 protein: CASSAAWGFQDTQYF
CDR3 DNA: TGTGCCAGCTCGGCTGCGTGGGGGTTTCAAGATACGCAGTATTTT

V gene: TRBV25-1
J gene: TRBJ2-3
D gene: NA
clone size: few
CDR3 protein: CASSEDQNTDTQYF
CDR3 DNA: TGTGCCAGCAGTGAGGACCAAAACACAGATACGCAGTATTTT

V gene: TRBV6-5
J gene: TRBJ2-6
D gene: TRBD1
clone size: NA
CDR3 protein: CASSYRTGAGANVLTF
CDR3 DNA: TGTGCCAGCAGTTACCGGACAGGGGCTGGGGCCAACGTCCTGACTTTC

V gene: TRBV14
J gene: TRBJ2-5
D gene: NA
clone size: few
CDR3 protein: CASSQRSFQETQYF
CDR3 DNA: TGTGCCAGCAGCCAGAGGAGTTTCCAAGAGACCCAGTACTTC

V gene: TRBV29-1
J gene: TRBJ1-1
D gene: NA
clone size: NA
CDR3 protein: CSVNTEAFF
CDR3 DNA: TGCAGCGTGAACACTGAAGCTTTCTTT